These 12 T cell receptor beta chains share one sample of origin, sequenced in a study of OX40 agonist ivuxolimab in advanced cancers. Profiled with immunoSEQ multiplex PCR; TCRdb holds only in-frame clones, not every one. The table includes under 60,000 clones, roughly 90% detected once. Specimen: CD4+ or CD8+ T cells sorted from blood, collected in a trial of the OX40 agonist ivuxolimab. The receptors derive from an adult with an advanced solid tumor such as melanoma, head and neck, liver or kidney cancer.

The chain is built from TRBV27 and TRBJ1-1; TRBD1 is a possible D gene (6 bases). Germline V gene data show CDR1 as MNHEY and CDR2 as SMNVEV (reference sequence). V dropped 4 bases and J dropped 1 base, with 10 bases sitting between them. The CDR3 runs 14 residues. As DNA, the CDR3 is TGTGCCAGCAGTTGGGACATGGGGAACACTGAAGCTTTCTTT. It specifies CASSWDMGNTEAFF.

The J gene is TRBJ1-2, the V gene TRBV5-3; D possibly corresponds to TRBD1 (6 bases). TRBV5-3 is known as an ORF, though its function is uncertain. Trimming left V 3 bases short and J 11 bases short, with 11 bases between. This CDR3 spans 11 amino acids. Written as DNA, the CDR3 is TGTGCCAGAAGCTCCAGGGGCCTTTACACCTTC. Protein: CARSSRGLYTF.

The chain couples TRBV27 to TRBJ1-2; perhaps TRBD1 as D (5 bases). The CDR3 totals 17 residues. Germline-derived CDR1 and CDR2 are MNHEY and SMNVEV (reference sequence). V was cut by 5 bases and J by 4 bases, with 23 bases left in between. CDR3 region: CASSTRGEGFLFYGYTF. The CDR3 DNA reads TGTGCCAGCAGTACCCGGGGGGAGGGCTTTTTATTCTATGGCTACACCTTC.

The rearrangement links TRBV18 to TRBJ2-7, with 10 bases identical to TRBD1. V lost 1 base, J lost 2 bases, and 8 bases stayed unmatched. CDR3 length equals 17 residues. CDR1 KGHSH and CDR2 LQKENI come from the germline V gene. CDR3: CASSPQTGGFPTYEQYF. CDR3 nucleotide sequence: TGTGCCAGCTCACCACAGACAGGGGGCTTTCCGACCTACGAGCAGTACTTC.

This rearrangement joins TRBV7-2 to TRBJ1-5; no reliable D call. The germline V gene encodes CDR1 SGHTA and CDR2 FQGNSA. There are 16 residues in the CDR3. The V and J ends lost 3 bases and 0 bases respectively, with 12 bases between them. CDR3 DNA: TGTGCCAGCAGCTTTAGGTCTGTATATAGCAATCAGCCCCAGCATTTT. Encoded protein: CASSFRSVYSNQPQHF.

The chain is built from TRBV29-1 and TRBJ2-7, with D possibly being TRBD2 (5 bases). CDR3 length: 14 residues. Germline V gene data show CDR1 as SQVTM and CDR2 as ANQGSEA. Trimming shortened V by 3 bases and J by 3 bases, and 15 bases separated the two germline ends. As DNA, the CDR3 is TGCAGCGTTGAGGTTCCGGAGAGGGTCTACGAGCAGTACTTC. This encodes CSVEVPERVYEQYF.

This chain links TRBV9 with TRBJ2-3; D remains unclear. Germline V CDR1 and CDR2: SGDLS, YYNGEE. This CDR3 has 14 amino acids. Trimming shortened V by 3 bases and J by 2 bases, and 10 bases separated the two germline ends. CDR3 bases: TGTGCCAGCAGCGCCAAAAAAGCCACAGATACGCAGTATTTT. The encoded protein is CASSAKKATDTQYF.

V and J are TRBV2 and TRBJ2-3, with D unclear. There are 14 residues in the CDR3. Germline V gives CDR1 SNHLY, CDR2 FYNNEI. V lost 0 bases, J lost 4 bases, and 8 bases lay in between. Here the CDR3 reads CASSEAGWADTQYF. CDR3 in DNA: TGTGCCAGCAGTGAAGCGGGGTGGGCAGATACGCAGTATTTT.

V and J are TRBV6-5 and TRBJ1-1; TRBD1 aligns across 10 bases. The CDR3 sequence is 16 residues long. Trimming took 0 bases from V and 1 from J; bases not matched to a gene: 2. Germline V lookup: CDR1 MNHEY, CDR2 SVGAGI. The chain's CDR3 is CASSYSTGGQNTEAFF. The DNA of the CDR3 is TGTGCCAGCAGTTACTCGACAGGGGGCCAGAACACTGAAGCTTTCTTT.

The chain links TRBV28 to TRBJ2-1; D is possibly TRBD1 (6 bases). This CDR3 is 15 amino acids long. Deletions cut 5 bases from V and 8 bases from J, with 19 bases between. Germline CDR1 and CDR2: MDHEN and SYDVKM. In nucleotides, the CDR3 is TGTGCCAGCAGTCTAGGGGGTCGAAGAGCGGATGAGCAGTTCTTC. This encodes CASSLGGRRADEQFF.

J is TRBJ2-5 and V is TRBV30, with 9 bases lining up with TRBD2. CDR3 size: 13 residues. Unmatched junction bases numbered 3, after V lost 2 bases and J lost 5 bases. In germline, CDR1 is GTSNPN, CDR2 SVGIG (reference sequence). The CDR3 reads CAWSRLAGETQYF. The CDR3 DNA is TGTGCCTGGAGTCGGCTAGCGGGGGAGACCCAGTACTTC.

Only a few counts were recorded for this clone. The chain combines TRBV11-1 with TRBJ2-6; 13 positions match TRBD2. Per the germline V gene, CDR1 is SGHAT and CDR2 is FQDESV (reference sequence). The length of the CDR3 is 17 residues. V trimming: 5 bases; J trimming: 2 bases; junction bases outside the gene matches: 3. CDR3 in amino acids: CASSGGLAGTGANVLTF. The CDR3 DNA follows: TGTGCCAGCAGCGGGGGACTAGCGGGAACTGGGGCCAACGTCCTGACTTTC.